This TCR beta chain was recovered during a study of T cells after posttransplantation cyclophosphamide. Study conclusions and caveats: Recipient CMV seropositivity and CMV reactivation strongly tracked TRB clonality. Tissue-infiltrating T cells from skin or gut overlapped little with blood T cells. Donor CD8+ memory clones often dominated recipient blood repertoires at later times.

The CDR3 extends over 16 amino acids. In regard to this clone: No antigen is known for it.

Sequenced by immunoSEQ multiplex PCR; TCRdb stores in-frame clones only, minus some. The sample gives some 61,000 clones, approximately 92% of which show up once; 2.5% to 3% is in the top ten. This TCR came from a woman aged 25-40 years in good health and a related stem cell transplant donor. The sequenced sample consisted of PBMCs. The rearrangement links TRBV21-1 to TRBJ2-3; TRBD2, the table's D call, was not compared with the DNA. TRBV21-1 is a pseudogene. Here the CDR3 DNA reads TGTGCCAGTAGCAAAGCGGCTAGCGGGGGCCTAGATACGCAGTATTTT. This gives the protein CASSKAASGGLDTQYF.